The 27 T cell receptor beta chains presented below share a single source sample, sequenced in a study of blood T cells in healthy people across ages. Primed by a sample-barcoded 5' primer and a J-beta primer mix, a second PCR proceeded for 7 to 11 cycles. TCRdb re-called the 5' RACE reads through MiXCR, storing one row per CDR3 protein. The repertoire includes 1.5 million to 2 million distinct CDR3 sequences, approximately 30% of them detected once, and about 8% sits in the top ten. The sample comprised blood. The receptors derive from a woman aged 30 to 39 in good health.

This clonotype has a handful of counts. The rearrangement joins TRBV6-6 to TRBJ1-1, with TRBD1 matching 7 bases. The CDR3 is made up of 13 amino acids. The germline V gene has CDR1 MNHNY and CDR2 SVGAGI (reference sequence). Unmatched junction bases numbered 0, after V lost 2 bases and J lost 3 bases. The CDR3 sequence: CASSYDRDTEAFF. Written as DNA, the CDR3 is TGTGCCAGCAGTTACGACAGGGACACTGAAGCTTTCTTT.

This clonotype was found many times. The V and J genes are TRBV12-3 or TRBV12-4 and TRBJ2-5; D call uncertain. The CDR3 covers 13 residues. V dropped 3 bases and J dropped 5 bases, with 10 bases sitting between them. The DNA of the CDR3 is TGTGCCAGCAGTTTCGGGCCAGCGGAGACCCAGTACTTC. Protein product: CASSFGPAETQYF.

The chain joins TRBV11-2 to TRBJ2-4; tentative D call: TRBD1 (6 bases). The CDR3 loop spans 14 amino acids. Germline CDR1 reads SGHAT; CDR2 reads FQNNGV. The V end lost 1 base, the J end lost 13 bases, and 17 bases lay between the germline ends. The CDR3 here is CASSLAQGVDEQYF. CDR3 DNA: TGTGCCAGCAGCTTAGCACAGGGAGTAGATGAGCAGTACTTC. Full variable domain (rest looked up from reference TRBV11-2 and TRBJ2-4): EAGVAQSPRYKIIEKRQSVAFWCNPISGHATLYWYQQILGQGPKLLIQFQNNGVVDDSQLPKDRFSAERLKGVDSTLKIQPAKLEDSAVYLCASSLAQGVDEQYFGAGTRLSVL.

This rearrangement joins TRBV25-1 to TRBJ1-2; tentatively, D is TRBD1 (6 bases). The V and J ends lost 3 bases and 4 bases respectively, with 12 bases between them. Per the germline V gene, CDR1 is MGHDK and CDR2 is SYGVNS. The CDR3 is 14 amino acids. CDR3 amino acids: CASSEDTGTYGYTF. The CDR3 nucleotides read TGTGCCAGCAGTGAGGACACAGGGACCTATGGCTACACCTTC.

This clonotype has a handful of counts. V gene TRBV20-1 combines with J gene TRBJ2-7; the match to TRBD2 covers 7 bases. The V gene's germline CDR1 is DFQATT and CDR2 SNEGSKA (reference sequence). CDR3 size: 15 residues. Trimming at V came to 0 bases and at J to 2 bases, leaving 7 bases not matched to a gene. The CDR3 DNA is TGCAGTGCTAGAGATCTGACTAGCCTCACCTACGAGCAGTACTTC. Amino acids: CSARDLTSLTYEQYF.

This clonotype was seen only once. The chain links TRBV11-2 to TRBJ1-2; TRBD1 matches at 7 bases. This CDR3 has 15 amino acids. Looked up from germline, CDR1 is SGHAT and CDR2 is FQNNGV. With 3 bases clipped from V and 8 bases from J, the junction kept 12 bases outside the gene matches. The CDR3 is CASSFAARGRGGYTF. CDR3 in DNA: TGTGCCAGCAGCTTTGCGGCAAGGGGGCGAGGCGGCTACACCTTC. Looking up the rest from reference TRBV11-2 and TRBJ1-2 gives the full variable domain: EAGVAQSPRYKIIEKRQSVAFWCNPISGHATLYWYQQILGQGPKLLIQFQNNGVVDDSQLPKDRFSAERLKGVDSTLKIQPAKLEDSAVYLCASSFAARGRGGYTFGSGTRLTVV.

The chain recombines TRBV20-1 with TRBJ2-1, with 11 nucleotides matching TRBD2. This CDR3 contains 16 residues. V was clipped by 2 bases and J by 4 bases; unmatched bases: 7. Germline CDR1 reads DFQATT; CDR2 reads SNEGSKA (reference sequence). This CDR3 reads CSARPYGTSGYNEQFF. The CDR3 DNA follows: TGCAGTGCTAGACCATATGGGACTAGCGGTTACAATGAGCAGTTCTTC.

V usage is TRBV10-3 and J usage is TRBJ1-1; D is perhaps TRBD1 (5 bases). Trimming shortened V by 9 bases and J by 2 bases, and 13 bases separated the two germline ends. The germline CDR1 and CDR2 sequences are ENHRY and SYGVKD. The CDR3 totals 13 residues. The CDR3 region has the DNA TGTGCCATTACCGGGGCTTATAACACTGAAGCTTTCTTT. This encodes CAITGAYNTEAFF.

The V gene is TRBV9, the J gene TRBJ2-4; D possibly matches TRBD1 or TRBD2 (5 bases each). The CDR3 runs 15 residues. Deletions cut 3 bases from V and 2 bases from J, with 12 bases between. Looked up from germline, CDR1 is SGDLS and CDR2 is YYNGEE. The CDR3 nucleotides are TGTGCCAGCAGCGGGGACGGGCTGTCCAAAAACATTCAGTACTTC. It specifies CASSGDGLSKNIQYF.

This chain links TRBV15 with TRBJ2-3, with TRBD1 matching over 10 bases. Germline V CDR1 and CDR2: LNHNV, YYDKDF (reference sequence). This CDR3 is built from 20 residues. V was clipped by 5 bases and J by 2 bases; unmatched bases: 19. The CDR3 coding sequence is TGTGCCACCAGCCCTCGGACAGGGGGTTTTCGGAGCGGAAACACAGATACGCAGTATTTT. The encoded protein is CATSPRTGGFRSGNTDTQYF.

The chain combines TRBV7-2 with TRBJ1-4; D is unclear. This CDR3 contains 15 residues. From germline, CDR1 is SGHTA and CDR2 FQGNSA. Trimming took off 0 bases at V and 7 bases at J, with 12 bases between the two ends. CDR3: CASSLAPRQGEKLFF. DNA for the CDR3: TGTGCCAGCAGCTTAGCCCCCCGACAAGGTGAAAAACTGTTTTTT.

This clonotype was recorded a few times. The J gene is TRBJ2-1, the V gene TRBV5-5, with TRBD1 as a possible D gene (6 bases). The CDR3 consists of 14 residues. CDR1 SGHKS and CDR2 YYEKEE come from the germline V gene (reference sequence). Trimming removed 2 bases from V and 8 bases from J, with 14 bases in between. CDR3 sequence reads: CASSFVLAGDEQFF. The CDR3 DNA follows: TGTGCCAGCAGCTTTGTGTTGGCAGGGGATGAGCAGTTCTTC. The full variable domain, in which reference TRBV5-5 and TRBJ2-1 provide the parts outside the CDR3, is DAGVTQSPTHLIKTRGQQVTLRCSPISGHKSVSWYQQVLGQGPQFIFQYYEKEERGRGNFPDRFSARQFPNYSSELNVNALLLGDSALYLCASSFVLAGDEQFFGPGTRLTVL.

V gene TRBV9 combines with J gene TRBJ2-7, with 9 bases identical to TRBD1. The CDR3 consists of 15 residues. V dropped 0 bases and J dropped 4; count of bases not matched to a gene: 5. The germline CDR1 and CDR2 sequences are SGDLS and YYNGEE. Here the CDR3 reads CASSVGGTGPYEQYF. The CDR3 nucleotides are TGTGCCAGCAGCGTAGGCGGGACAGGGCCTTACGAGCAGTACTTC.

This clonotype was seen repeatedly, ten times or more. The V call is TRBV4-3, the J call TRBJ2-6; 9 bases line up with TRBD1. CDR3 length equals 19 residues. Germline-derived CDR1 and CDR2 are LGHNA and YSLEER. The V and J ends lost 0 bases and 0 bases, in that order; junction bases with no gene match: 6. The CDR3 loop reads CASSQDWGTGHSGANVLTF. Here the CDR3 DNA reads TGCGCCAGCAGCCAAGACTGGGGGACAGGGCACTCTGGGGCCAACGTCCTGACTTTC.

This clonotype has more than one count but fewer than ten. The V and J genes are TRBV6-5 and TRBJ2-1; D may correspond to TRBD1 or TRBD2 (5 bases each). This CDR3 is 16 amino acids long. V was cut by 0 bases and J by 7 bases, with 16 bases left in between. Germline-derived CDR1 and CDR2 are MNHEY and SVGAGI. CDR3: CASSYSTVGTPNEQFF. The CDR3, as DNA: TGTGCCAGCAGTTACTCGACAGTCGGGACCCCAAATGAGCAGTTCTTC.

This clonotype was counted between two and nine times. The DNA for the CDR3 is TGTGCCAGCAGAGACGGCCGAGCTTTCTTT. This gives the protein CASRDGRAFF. The chain joins TRBV6-1 to TRBJ1-1; D remains unclear. CDR3 length equals 10 residues. Trimming cost V 6 bases and J 10 bases, with 9 bases left between them. Germline V gene sequence: CDR1 MNHNS, CDR2 SASEGT.

CDR3 nucleotide sequence: TGTGCCAGCAGTTACACAGGACAGAACGAGCAGTTCTTC. Protein: CASSYTGQNEQFF. The rearrangement uses TRBV6-2 or TRBV6-3 and TRBJ2-1; tentative D call: TRBD1 (6 bases). The V end was cut by 2 bases, the J end by 10 bases, with 12 bases between. CDR3 length equals 13 residues. CDR1 MNHEY and CDR2 SVGEGT come from the germline V gene.

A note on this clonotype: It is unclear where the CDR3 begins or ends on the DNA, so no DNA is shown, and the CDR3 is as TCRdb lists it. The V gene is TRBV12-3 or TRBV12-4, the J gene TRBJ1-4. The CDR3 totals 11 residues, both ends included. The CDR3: CASSFGAGAFF.

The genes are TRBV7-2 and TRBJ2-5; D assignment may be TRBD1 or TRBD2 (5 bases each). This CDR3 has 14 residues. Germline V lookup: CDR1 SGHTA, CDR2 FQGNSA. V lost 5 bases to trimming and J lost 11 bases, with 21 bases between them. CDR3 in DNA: TGTGCCAGCAGCAAGAACCACGCGGTGGGGGAGCAGTACTTC. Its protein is CASSKNHAVGEQYF.

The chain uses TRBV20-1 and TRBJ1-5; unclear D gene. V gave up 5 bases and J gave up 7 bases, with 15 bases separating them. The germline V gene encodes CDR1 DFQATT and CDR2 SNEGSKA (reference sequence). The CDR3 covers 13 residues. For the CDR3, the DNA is TGCAGTGCTTTCGACGGGCCGGGGCAGCCCCAGCATTTT. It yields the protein CSAFDGPGQPQHF.

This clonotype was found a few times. DNA of the CDR3: TGTGCCAGCAGACCAGGGGGCATTACGAACTATGGCTACACCTTC. It codes for CASRPGGITNYGYTF. The chain couples TRBV6-1 to TRBJ1-2; 8 positions match TRBD1. V shed 6 bases, J shed 2 bases, and the junction held 8 bases outside the gene matches. This CDR3 comprises 15 residues. Germline V lookup: CDR1 MNHNS, CDR2 SASEGT.

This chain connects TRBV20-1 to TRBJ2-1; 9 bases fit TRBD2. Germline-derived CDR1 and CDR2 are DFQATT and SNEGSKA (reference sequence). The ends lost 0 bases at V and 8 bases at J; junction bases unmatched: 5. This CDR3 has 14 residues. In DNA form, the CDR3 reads TGCAGTGCTAGAGATCAGGCGGGGGGGGATGAGCAGTTCTTC. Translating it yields CSARDQAGGDEQFF.

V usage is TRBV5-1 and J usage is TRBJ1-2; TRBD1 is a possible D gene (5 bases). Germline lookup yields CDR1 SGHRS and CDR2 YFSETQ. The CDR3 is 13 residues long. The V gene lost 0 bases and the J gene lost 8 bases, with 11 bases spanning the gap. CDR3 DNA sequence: TGCGCCAGCAGCTTGGTGGAGGGGAACGGCTACACCTTC. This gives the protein CASSLVEGNGYTF.

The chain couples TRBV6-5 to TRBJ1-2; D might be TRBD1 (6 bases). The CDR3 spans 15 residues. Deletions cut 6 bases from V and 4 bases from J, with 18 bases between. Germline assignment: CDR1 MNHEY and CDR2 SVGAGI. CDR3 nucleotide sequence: TGTGCCAGCAGGCAGATGCAGACAGGATTCTATGGCTACACCTTC. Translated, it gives CASRQMQTGFYGYTF.

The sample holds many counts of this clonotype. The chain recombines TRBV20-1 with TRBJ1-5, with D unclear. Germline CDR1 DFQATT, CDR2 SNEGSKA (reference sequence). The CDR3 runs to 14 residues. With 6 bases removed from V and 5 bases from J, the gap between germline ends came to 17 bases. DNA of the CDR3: TGCAGTGCCCCCCAGGTCGGGGTCGATCAGCCCCAGCATTTT. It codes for CSAPQVGVDQPQHF.

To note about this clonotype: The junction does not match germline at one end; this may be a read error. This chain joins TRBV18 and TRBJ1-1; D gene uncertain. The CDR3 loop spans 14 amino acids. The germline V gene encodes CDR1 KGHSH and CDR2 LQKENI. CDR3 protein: CASSPGRMNTGAFF. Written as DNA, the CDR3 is TGTGCCAGCTCCCCGGGCAGGATGAACACTGGAGCTTTCTTT.

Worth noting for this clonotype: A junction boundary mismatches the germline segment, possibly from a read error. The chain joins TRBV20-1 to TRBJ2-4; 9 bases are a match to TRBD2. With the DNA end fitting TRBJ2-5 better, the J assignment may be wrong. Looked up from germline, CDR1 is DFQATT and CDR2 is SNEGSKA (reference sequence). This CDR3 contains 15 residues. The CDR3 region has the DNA TGCAGTACTAGACTGACTAGCGGTATCCAAGAGACCCAGTACTTC. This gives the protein CSTRLTSGIQETQYF.